The rows below give T cell receptor beta chains drawn from one sample of a study of cytomegalovirus exposure and HLA in healthy donors. The assay was immunoSEQ multiplex PCR, and TCRdb's table has in-frame clones only and misses some. Of 150,000 to 200,000 clones listed, around 77% were seen once; the top ten hold over 2%. What was sequenced was PBMCs. Every receptor here comes from a man in his 60s in good health and CMV-seronegative. Both conserved end residues are part of each CDR3. Each record gives: CDR3 DNA, CDR3 protein, D gene, clone size, V gene, J gene. A D gene is named only where the DNA matches it firmly. Only part of the rows carry a size: once, few, many, or a class if the clone is expanded.

TGTGCCAGCAGTTACTCCGCAGGGGGCAATCAGCCCCAGCATTTT	CASSYSAGGNQPQHF	.	.	TRBV6-5	TRBJ1-5
TGCGCCAGCAGCATGGGACTGGATAGAGGGGGGACCCAGTACTTC	CASSMGLDRGGTQYF	.	.	TRBV5-1	TRBJ2-5
TGTGCCAGCAGCGGGACTAGCGGGAGGGCTGAAATGGGCGAGCAGTACTTC	CASSGTSGRAEMGEQYF	TRBD2	.	TRBV2	TRBJ2-7
TGTGCCAGCAGCAGTCTCGGGACTACTCAAGAGACCCAGTACTTC	CASSSLGTTQETQYF	TRBD2	.	TRBV7-9	TRBJ2-5
TGTGCCAGCAGTTTGGGCCCCTACAATGAGCAGTTCTTC	CASSLGPYNEQFF	.	.	TRBV2	TRBJ2-1
TGTGCCAGCAGCTTGGCCGGGCAGGGTGAAGAGACCCAGTACTTC	CASSLAGQGEETQYF	.	.	TRBV5-4	TRBJ2-5
TGTGCCAGCAGCTTGTGGGGGCTAGCGGGGGCAGAGACCCAGTACTTC	CASSLWGLAGAETQYF	TRBD2	.	TRBV7-3	TRBJ2-5
TGTGCCAGCAGTGATGGAACAGGAAGCTCCTACGAGCAGTACTTC	CASSDGTGSSYEQYF	.	.	TRBV6-1	TRBJ2-7
TGTGCCAGCAGTTACTCGAACCAGGGAGGCTACGAGCAGTACTTC	CASSYSNQGGYEQYF	.	.	TRBV6-5	TRBJ2-7
TGTGCCAGCAGCCCCCGACCGACAGGGACGAACACCGGGGAGCTGTTTTTT	CASSPRPTGTNTGELFF	TRBD1	.	TRBV7-8	TRBJ2-2
TGCAGCGTTCGAAATTTTGGACTGGTGAACACCGGGGAGCTGTTTTTT	CSVRNFGLVNTGELFF	.	.	TRBV29-1	TRBJ2-2
TGTGCCAGCAGCCAGTACCGGGACTACTCCTACGAGCAGTACTTC	CASSQYRDYSYEQYF	TRBD2	.	TRBV14	TRBJ2-7
TGTGCCAGCAGCTTGGGTAGGGGCAAATCCTACAATGAGCAGTTCTTC	CASSLGRGKSYNEQFF	.	.	TRBV5-4	TRBJ2-1
TGCAGCGTCTCGAGGGGTACAGGGTCTTCCTACGAGCAGTACTTC	CSVSRGTGSSYEQYF	.	.	TRBV29-1	TRBJ2-7
TGTGCCAGCAGTTCGACAGGGGCCTACGAGCAGTACTTC	CASSSTGAYEQYF	TRBD1	.	TRBV27	TRBJ2-7
TGTGCCAGCAGTACTCACGGCTATGGGGCCCCAGATACGCAGTATTTT	CASSTHGYGAPDTQYF	.	.	TRBV27	TRBJ2-3
TGTGCCAGCAGCCCAGGGACACATAGCAATCAGCCCCAGCATTTT	CASSPGTHSNQPQHF	.	.	TRBV9	TRBJ1-5
TGTGCCACCAGCAGAGATATGGGGGGTAATGAAAAACTGTTTTTT	CATSRDMGGNEKLFF	.	.	TRBV15	TRBJ1-4
TGTGCCAGCAGTGGGACAGGGGAGACCCAGTACTTC	CASSGTGETQYF	TRBD1	.	TRBV2	TRBJ2-5
TGTGCCAGTAGTATCGCCGGACAGCTCAGCTCCTACGAGCAGTACTTC	CASSIAGQLSSYEQYF	.	few	TRBV19	TRBJ2-7
TGTGCCAGTAGTATCCAATCCCCGACAGCTCTCTATGGCTACACCTTC	CASSIQSPTALYGYTF	.	.	TRBV19	TRBJ1-2
TGTGCCAGCAGCCCGAGGGGGGGAACAAATGAGCAGTTCTTC	CASSPRGGTNEQFF	.	few	TRBV5-4	TRBJ2-1
TGTGCCACCGCGGGGGGCCGCGATACGCAGTATTTT	CATAGGRDTQYF	TRBD2	.	TRBV10-3	TRBJ2-3
TGTGCCAGTATGGGTGGGGGCAACTACAATGAGCAGTTCTTC	CASMGGGNYNEQFF	.	.	TRBV19	TRBJ2-1
TGCGCCAGCAGCCCGGACAGCCCCGGGGAGCTGTTTTTT	CASSPDSPGELFF	.	.	TRBV5-1	TRBJ2-2
TGTGCCTGGAGTCGAGGGCCTACCTACGAGCAGTACTTC	CAWSRGPTYEQYF	.	.	TRBV30	TRBJ2-7
TGTGCCAGCAGCTTGGCTGGGGCCGGTACCTACGAGCAGTACTTC	CASSLAGAGTYEQYF	.	.	TRBV5-4	TRBJ2-7
TGTGCCAGTAGTTCTTATCCCCGGGACAGCGTCTACGAGCAGTACTTC	CASSSYPRDSVYEQYF	TRBD1	.	TRBV19	TRBJ2-7
TGTGCCAGTAGTATGGGACTAGCGGCAGATACGCAGTATTTT	CASSMGLAADTQYF	TRBD2	.	TRBV19	TRBJ2-3
TGTGCCAGCAGCTTGGGTGGGGGCCCCTACAATGAGCAGTTCTTC	CASSLGGGPYNEQFF	.	.	TRBV5-6	TRBJ2-1
TGCGCCAGCAGCACCGACAGGACTTCCTACGAGCAGTACTTC	CASSTDRTSYEQYF	.	.	TRBV5-1	TRBJ2-7
TGTGCCAGCAGTCCCTTTCCGGGACAGGGGGCGAGGGAGCAGTACTTC	CASSPFPGQGAREQYF	TRBD1	.	TRBV27	TRBJ2-7
TGTGCCAGCAGTCCGACAGGGGTGGCCTACGAGCAGTACTTC	CASSPTGVAYEQYF	TRBD1	.	TRBV6-6	TRBJ2-7
TGTGCCAGCAGCTTAGGGAACCACAGGGGGACTAATGAAAAACTGTTTTTT	CASSLGNHRGTNEKLFF	TRBD1	once	TRBV7-9	TRBJ1-4
TGCGCCAGCAGTGGACAAGGGGGTTCACCCCTCCACTTT	CASSGQGGSPLHF	.	.	TRBV10-1	TRBJ1-6
TGCAGTGCCGAGACAGGGACAATGGATTTCTTT	CSAETGTMDFF	TRBD1	few	TRBV20-1	TRBJ1-1
TGCAGCGGAACTATGAACACTGAAGCTTTCTTT	CSGTMNTEAFF	.	.	TRBV29-1	TRBJ1-1